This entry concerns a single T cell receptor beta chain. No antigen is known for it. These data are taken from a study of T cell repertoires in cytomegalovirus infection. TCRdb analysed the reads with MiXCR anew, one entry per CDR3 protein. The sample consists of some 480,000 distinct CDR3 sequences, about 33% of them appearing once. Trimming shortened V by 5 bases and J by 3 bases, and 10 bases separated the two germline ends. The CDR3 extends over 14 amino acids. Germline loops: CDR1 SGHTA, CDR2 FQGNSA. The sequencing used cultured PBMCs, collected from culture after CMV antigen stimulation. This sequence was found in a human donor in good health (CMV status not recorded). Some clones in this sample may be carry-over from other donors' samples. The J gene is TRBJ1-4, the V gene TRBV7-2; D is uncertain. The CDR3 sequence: CASSPSLSNEKLFF. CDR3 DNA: TGTGCCAGCAGCCCGAGTTTATCTAATGAAAAACTGTTTTTT.